One sample yielded the 20 T cell receptor beta chains listed below, sequenced in a study of blood T cell repertoires in COVID-19. This table comes from immunoSEQ multiplex PCR, and its TCRdb copy is limited to in-frame clones, with some not included. The sample comprises around 320,000 clones, roughly 90% of which are singletons, and around 3.9% rests with the top ten. The sequenced sample consisted of PBMCs or T cells enriched from blood (not recorded which). The receptor set was obtained from a woman aged 30 to 39 who had been exposed to COVID-19.

The V and J genes are TRBV15 and TRBJ2-5; D ambiguous. This CDR3 spans 12 amino acids. CDR1 and CDR2 from the germline V gene are LNHNV and YYDKDF (reference sequence). The germline V and J ends were trimmed by 5 bases and 1 base, with 5 bases remaining between them. The CDR3 DNA reads TGTGCCACCAGCTCCGTCCAAGAGACCCAGTACTTC. It specifies CATSSVQETQYF.

The V call is TRBV11-2, the J call TRBJ1-4; D unclear. V was shortened by 2 bases and J by 0 bases, with 10 bases between the two germline ends. Germline lookup yields CDR1 SGHAT and CDR2 FQNNGV. This CDR3 has 16 amino acids. CDR3 sequence reads: CASSLNGLATNEKLFF. Here the CDR3 DNA reads TGTGCCAGCAGCTTAAACGGACTTGCAACTAATGAAAAACTGTTTTTT.

The chain's CDR3 is CASTFVSGNTIYF. As DNA, the CDR3 is TGTGCCAGTACCTTCGTGAGCGGAAACACCATATATTTT. The V and J genes are TRBV19 and TRBJ1-3; D unresolved. The CDR3 contains 13 residues. Trimming stripped 7 bases from V and 4 bases from J, with 11 bases between. The germline gives CDR1 LNHDA, CDR2 SQIVND (reference sequence).

The genes are TRBV4-1 and TRBJ1-2; D is undetermined. In germline, CDR1 is MGHRA, CDR2 YSYEKL. The CDR3 extends over 11 amino acids. V was cut by 1 base and J by 5 bases, with 2 bases left in between. CDR3 sequence reads: CASSQAYGYTF. Written as DNA, the CDR3 is TGCGCCAGCAGCCAAGCGTATGGCTACACCTTC.

In DNA form, the CDR3 reads TGTGCCAGCACCCGGACAGGCAACTATGGCTACACCTTC. Translation gives CASTRTGNYGYTF. The V and J genes are TRBV14 and TRBJ1-2; 7 bases align to TRBD1. After removal of 7 bases from V and 2 bases from J, the junction contained 4 bases not matched to a gene. CDR1 is SGHDN, CDR2 FVKESK, per germline. There are 13 residues in the CDR3.

Worth noting for this clone: Sequence at one end of the junction differs from germline and may be a read error. This chain joins TRBV5-4 and TRBJ2-7; D may be TRBD2 (7 bases). The germline V gene has CDR1 SGHNT and CDR2 YYREEE (reference sequence). The CDR3 totals 14 residues. As DNA, the CDR3 is TGTGCCAGCAGTTTGGGGGGGGGCACATACGAGCAGTACTTC. Its translation: CASSLGGGTYEQYF.

The chain employs TRBV9 and TRBJ2-3; tentatively, D is TRBD1 (6 bases). The V gene lost 0 bases and the J gene lost 0 bases, with 11 bases spanning the gap. The CDR3 is 16 residues long. Per the germline V gene, CDR1 is SGDLS and CDR2 is YYNGEE. This CDR3 is CASSVGRGHSTDTQYF. CDR3 in DNA: TGTGCCAGCAGCGTAGGCAGGGGCCATAGCACAGATACGCAGTATTTT.

The rearrangement joins TRBV19 to TRBJ2-7, with 9 bases fitting TRBD2. Germline V lookup: CDR1 LNHDA, CDR2 SQIVND (reference sequence). V dropped 3 bases and J dropped 0; count of bases not matched to a gene: 3. There are 15 residues in the CDR3. CDR3 DNA: TGTGCCAGTAGTATCGCGGGAGGGATCTCCTACGAGCAGTACTTC. Amino acids: CASSIAGGISYEQYF. Full variable domain (remainder filled in from reference TRBV19 and TRBJ2-7): DGGITQSPKYLFRKEGQNVTLSCEQNLNHDAMYWYRQDPGQGLRLIYYSQIVNDFQKGDIAEGYSVSREKKESFPLTVTSAQKNPTAFYLCASSIAGGISYEQYFGPGTRLTVT.

V and J are TRBV7-8 and TRBJ2-3, with 12 bases matching TRBD2. CDR1 is SGHVS, CDR2 FQNEAQ, per germline. The CDR3 loop spans 16 amino acids. Trimming at V came to 2 bases and at J to 4 bases, leaving 4 bases not matched to a gene. The CDR3: CASSLRLAGGPDTQYF. CDR3 DNA: TGTGCCAGCAGCTTAAGGCTAGCGGGGGGGCCAGATACGCAGTATTTT.

This clone is a singleton in its sample. The chain is built from TRBV19 and TRBJ1-1, with no clear D. The V and J ends lost 7 bases and 1 base respectively, with 10 bases between them. Germline CDR1 LNHDA, CDR2 SQIVND (reference sequence). The CDR3 extends over 13 amino acids. The CDR3 here is CASKLMANTEAFF. The CDR3 nucleotides are TGTGCCAGTAAACTAATGGCGAACACTGAAGCTTTCTTT.

This sequence joins TRBV4-1 and TRBJ1-3; a weak D match, TRBD1 (6 bases). Germline loops: CDR1 MGHRA, CDR2 YSYEKL. The CDR3 sequence is 16 residues long. Trimming shortened V by 1 base and J by 1 base, and 11 bases separated the two germline ends. The CDR3 spells CASSQAVGHSGNTIYF. CDR3 sequence (DNA): TGCGCCAGCAGCCAAGCTGTGGGACATTCTGGAAACACCATATATTTT.

This CDR3 is CASTLLQGAMGYYGYTF. In DNA form, the CDR3 reads TGTGCCAGCACCCTACTACAGGGGGCAATGGGCTATTATGGCTACACCTTC. The rearrangement joins TRBV5-4 to TRBJ1-2; 9 nucleotides line up with TRBD1. The CDR3 spans 17 residues. Germline CDR1 reads SGHNT; CDR2 reads YYREEE (reference sequence). J gave up 5 bases and V 6 bases, and 17 bases lay outside the gene matches.

The V and J genes are TRBV19 and TRBJ1-1; 9 nucleotides align to TRBD1. Germline CDR1 and CDR2: LNHDA and SQIVND (reference sequence). With V trimmed by 2 bases and J by 5 bases, 9 bases remained unmatched. The CDR3 sequence is 16 residues long. The CDR3 is CASSISWDRVWTEAFF. The CDR3 DNA is TGTGCCAGTAGTATATCTTGGGACAGGGTATGGACTGAAGCTTTCTTT.

The V call is TRBV3-1 (or the pseudogene TRBV3-2), the J call TRBJ1-6, with D possibly TRBD1 on 5 matching bases. V was pared by 2 bases and J by 8 bases, with 22 bases between. Per the germline V gene, CDR1 is LGHDT and CDR2 is YNNKEL (reference sequence). This CDR3 contains 18 residues. The CDR3 loop reads CASSQPWRGFVRDSPLHF. The CDR3 region has the DNA TGTGCCAGCAGCCAACCTTGGAGGGGATTCGTACGAGATTCACCCCTCCACTTT.

This clone was seen only a few times. This sequence joins TRBV30 and TRBJ1-2; 12 positions agree with TRBD1. The J segment lost 7 bases and the V segment lost 4 bases, leaving 4 bases of the junction unmatched. This CDR3 spans 13 amino acids. The germline V gene has CDR1 GTSNPN and CDR2 SVGIG (reference sequence). This chain's CDR3 is CAWTRDRGLGYTF. The DNA of the CDR3 is TGTGCCTGGACCCGGGACAGGGGGCTTGGCTACACCTTC.

The V and J genes are TRBV28 and TRBJ1-5; tentative D call: TRBD1 (5 bases). V shed 3 bases and J shed 3 bases, with 12 bases lying between them. Germline lookup yields CDR1 MDHEN and CDR2 SYDVKM. CDR3 length: 15 residues. The CDR3 here is CASSFPAGLNQPQHF. The CDR3 DNA is TGTGCCAGCAGTTTCCCGGCGGGGCTCAATCAGCCCCAGCATTTT.

Points on this clone: At one end the junction does not follow the germline gene, possibly because of a read error. J is TRBJ2-1 and V is TRBV6-1; TRBD1 matches at 9 bases. The CDR3 contains 12 residues. Germline V gene data show CDR1 as MNHNS and CDR2 as SASEGT. DNA for the CDR3: TGTGCCAGCAGTGACAACAGGGACAGGGAGGTCTTC. It is translated as CASSDNRDREVF.

This rearrangement joins TRBV1 to TRBJ1-3; TRBD1 is the table's D call, not checked against the DNA. TRBV1 is tagged as a pseudogene. This CDR3 contains 13 residues. The CDR3 loop is CADIGDSGNTIYF. CDR3 in DNA: TGCGCTGATATAGGGGATTCTGGAAACACCATATATTTT.

This clone has only one observation. This rearrangement joins TRBV4-1 to TRBJ1-5, with 7 nucleotides matching TRBD1. The germline V gene has CDR1 MGHRA and CDR2 YSYEKL. The CDR3 spans 15 residues. J gave up 9 bases and V 4 bases, and 12 bases lay outside the gene matches. The CDR3 DNA reads as TGCGCCAGCAGCCTAGATGGACAGGAACTCCGGCCCCAGCATTTT. It specifies CASSLDGQELRPQHF.

The rearrangement uses TRBV7-9 and TRBJ2-3; 7 positions agree with TRBD2. The germline V gene encodes CDR1 SEHNR and CDR2 FQNEAQ (reference sequence). With 1 base clipped from V and 0 bases from J, the junction kept 7 bases outside the gene matches. The CDR3 is 17 amino acids. The CDR3 coding sequence is TGTGCCAGCAGCTTAGTAGGTGACGGGGGGAGCACAGATACGCAGTATTTT. Translation gives CASSLVGDGGSTDTQYF.